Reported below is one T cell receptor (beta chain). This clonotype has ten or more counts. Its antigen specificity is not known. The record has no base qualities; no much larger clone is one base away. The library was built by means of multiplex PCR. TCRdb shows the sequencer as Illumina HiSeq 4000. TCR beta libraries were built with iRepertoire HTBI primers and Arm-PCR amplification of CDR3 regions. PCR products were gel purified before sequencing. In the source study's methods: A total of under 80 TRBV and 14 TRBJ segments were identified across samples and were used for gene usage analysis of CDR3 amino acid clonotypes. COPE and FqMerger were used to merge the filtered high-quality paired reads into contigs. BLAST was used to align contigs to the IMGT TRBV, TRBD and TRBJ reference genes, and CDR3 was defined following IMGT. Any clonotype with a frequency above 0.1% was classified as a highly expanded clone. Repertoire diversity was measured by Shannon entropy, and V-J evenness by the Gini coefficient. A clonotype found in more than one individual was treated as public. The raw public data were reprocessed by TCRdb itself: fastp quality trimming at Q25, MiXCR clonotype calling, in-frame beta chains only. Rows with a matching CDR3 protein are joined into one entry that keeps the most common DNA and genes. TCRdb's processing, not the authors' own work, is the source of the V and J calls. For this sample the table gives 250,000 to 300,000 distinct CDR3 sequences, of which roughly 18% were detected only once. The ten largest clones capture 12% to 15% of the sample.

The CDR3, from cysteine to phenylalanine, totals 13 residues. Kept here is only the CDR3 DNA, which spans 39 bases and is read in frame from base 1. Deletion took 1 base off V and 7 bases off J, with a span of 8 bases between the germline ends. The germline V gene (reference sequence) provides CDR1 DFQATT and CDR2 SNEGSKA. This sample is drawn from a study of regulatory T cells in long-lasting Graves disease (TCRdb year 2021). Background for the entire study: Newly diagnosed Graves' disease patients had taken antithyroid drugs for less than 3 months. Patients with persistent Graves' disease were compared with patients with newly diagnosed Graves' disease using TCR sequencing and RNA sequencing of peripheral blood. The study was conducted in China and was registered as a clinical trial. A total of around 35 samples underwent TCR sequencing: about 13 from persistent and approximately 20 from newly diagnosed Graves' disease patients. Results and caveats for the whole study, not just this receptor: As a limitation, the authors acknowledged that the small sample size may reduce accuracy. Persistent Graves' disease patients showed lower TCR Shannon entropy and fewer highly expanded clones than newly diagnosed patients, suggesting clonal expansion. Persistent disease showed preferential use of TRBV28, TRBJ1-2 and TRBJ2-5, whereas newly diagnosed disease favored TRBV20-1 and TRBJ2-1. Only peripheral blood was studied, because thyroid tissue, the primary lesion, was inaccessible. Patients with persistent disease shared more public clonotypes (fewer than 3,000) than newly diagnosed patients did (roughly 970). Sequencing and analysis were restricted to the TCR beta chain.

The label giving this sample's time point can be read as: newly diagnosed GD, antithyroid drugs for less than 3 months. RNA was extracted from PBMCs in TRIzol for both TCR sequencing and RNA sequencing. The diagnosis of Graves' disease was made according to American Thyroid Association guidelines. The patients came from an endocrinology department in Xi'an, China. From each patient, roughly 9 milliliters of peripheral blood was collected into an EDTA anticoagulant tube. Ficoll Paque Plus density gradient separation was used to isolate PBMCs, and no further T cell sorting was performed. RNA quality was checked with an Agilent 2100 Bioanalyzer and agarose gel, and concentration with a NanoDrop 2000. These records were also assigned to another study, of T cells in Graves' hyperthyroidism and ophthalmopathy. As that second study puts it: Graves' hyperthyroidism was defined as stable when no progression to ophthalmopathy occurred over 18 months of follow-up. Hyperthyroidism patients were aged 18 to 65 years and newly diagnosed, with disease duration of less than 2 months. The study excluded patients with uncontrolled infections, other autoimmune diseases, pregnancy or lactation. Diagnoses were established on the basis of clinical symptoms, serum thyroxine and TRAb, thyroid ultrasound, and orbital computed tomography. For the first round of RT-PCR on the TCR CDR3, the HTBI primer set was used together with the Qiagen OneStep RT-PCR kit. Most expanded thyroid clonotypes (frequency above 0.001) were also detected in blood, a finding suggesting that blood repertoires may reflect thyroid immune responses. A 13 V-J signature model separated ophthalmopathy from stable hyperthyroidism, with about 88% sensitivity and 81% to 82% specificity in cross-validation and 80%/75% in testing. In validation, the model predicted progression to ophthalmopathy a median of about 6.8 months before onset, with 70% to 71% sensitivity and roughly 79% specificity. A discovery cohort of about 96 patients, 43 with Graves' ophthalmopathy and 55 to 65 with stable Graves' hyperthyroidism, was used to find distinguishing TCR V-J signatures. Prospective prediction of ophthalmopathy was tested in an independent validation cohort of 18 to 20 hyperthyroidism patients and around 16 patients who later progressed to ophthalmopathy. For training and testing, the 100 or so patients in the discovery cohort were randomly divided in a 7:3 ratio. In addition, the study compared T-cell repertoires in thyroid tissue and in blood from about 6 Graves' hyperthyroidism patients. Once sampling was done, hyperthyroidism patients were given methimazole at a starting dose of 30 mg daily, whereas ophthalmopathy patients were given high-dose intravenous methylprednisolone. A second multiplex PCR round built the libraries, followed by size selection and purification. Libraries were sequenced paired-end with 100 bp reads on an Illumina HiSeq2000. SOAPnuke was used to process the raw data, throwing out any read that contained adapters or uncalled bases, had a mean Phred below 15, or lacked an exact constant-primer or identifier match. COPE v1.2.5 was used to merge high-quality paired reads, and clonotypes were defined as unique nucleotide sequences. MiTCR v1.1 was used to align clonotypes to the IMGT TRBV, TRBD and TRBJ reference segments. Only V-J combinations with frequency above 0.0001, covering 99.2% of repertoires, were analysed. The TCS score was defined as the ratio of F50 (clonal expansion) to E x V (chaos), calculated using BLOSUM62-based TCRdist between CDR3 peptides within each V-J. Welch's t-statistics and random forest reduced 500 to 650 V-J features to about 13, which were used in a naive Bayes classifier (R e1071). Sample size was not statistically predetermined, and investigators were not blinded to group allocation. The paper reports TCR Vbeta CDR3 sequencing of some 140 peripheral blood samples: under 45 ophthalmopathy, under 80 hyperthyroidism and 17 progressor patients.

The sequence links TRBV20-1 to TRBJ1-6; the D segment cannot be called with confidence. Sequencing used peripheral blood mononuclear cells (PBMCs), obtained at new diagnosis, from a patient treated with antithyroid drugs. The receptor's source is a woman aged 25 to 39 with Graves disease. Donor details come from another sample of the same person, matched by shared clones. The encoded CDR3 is CSARAGSNSPLHF. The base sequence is TGCAGTGCTAGAGCAGGTTCCAATTCACCCCTCCACTTT.